One T cell receptor beta chain is described in this entry. The germline gives CDR1 MNHEY, CDR2 SMNVEV (reference sequence). CDR3 length: 17 residues. Trimming took 0 bases from V and 4 from J; bases not matched to a gene: 9. This sample is part of a study of cytomegalovirus exposure and HLA in healthy donors. On the study more broadly: Counted in an early data release were some 81 million unique TCRs from HLA-typed donors.

It was with 60 Vbeta and 13 Jbeta primers that the PCR ran. Profiled with immunoSEQ multiplex PCR; TCRdb holds only in-frame clones, not every one. The table has 150,000 to 200,000 clones, more than 75% seen once. The sequencing input was PBMCs. The chain couples TRBV27 to TRBJ2-5; TRBD1 aligns across 9 bases. This receptor was identified in a girl aged 2-9 years in good health and CMV-seropositive. The CDR3 DNA sequence: TGTGCCAGCAGTTTATCCCGGGACAGGGCCTGGGGAGAGACCCAGTACTTC. Its protein product is CASSLSRDRAWGETQYF.